Presented here are 11 T cell receptor beta chains from one specimen sequenced in a study of T cells in Graves' hyperthyroidism and ophthalmopathy. From RNA transcripts, TCR beta CDR3 regions were amplified. HTBI primers were the set used in a first-round RT-PCR of the TCR CDR3. MiXCR was run by TCRdb on the multiplex PCR reads, yielding one entry per CDR3 protein. The sample has about 250,000 distinct CDR3 sequences; around 26% are singletons. The sample taken for sequencing was blood. The receptors derive from a woman aged 40-49 years with Graves' ophthalmopathy.

In its sample, this clonotype was seen many times. The chain uses TRBV20-1 and TRBJ2-7; unclear D gene. Germline V gene lookup returns CDR1 DFQATT and CDR2 SNEGSKA (reference sequence). The V end was cut by 2 bases, the J end by 4 bases, with 27 bases between. The CDR3 extends over 18 amino acids. CDR3 nucleotide sequence: TGCAGTGCTAGACCCCACGTATTTGGTTCCGGCGAGTTTTACGAGCAGTACTTC. Encoded protein: CSARPHVFGSGEFYEQYF.

This clonotype was detected ten times or more. The chain is built from TRBV12-3 or TRBV12-4 and TRBJ2-5, with 7 nucleotides matching TRBD2. The length of the CDR3 is 14 residues. V was pared by 3 bases and J by 1 base, with 2 bases of the junction left unmatched. The CDR3 DNA reads as TGTGCCAGCAGTTTTGCTAGCGGCCAAGAGACCCAGTACTTC. It codes for CASSFASGQETQYF.

Ten or more counts support this clonotype. The chain has TRBV20-1 and TRBJ2-7; the match to TRBD2 covers 11 bases. This CDR3 region has 19 residues. V shed 6 bases, J shed 2 bases, and the junction held 21 bases outside the gene matches. CDR1 and CDR2 from the germline V gene are DFQATT and SNEGSKA (reference sequence). CDR3 coding DNA: TGCAGTGCCTCAAAGACGGCTAGCGGGAGGCCTTCCCTAACCTACGAGCAGTACTTC. Its translation is CSASKTASGRPSLTYEQYF.

This clonotype was found many times. This chain joins TRBV19 and TRBJ1-1, with a tentative D call TRBD1 (5 bases). Germline V gives CDR1 LNHDA, CDR2 SQIVND (reference sequence). This CDR3 contains 13 residues. Trimming removed 3 bases from V and 11 bases from J, with 16 bases in between. CDR3 coding DNA: TGTGCCAGTAGTATGGTCACAGGTGGGGGTGCTTTCTTT. Translated: CASSMVTGGGAFF.

This clonotype was seen ten or more times. The J gene is TRBJ2-7, the V gene TRBV10-3; TRBD2 matches at 15 bases. Germline V gene lookup returns CDR1 ENHRY and CDR2 SYGVKD. The J segment lost 2 bases and the V segment lost 10 bases, leaving 6 bases of the junction unmatched. The CDR3 loop spans 15 amino acids. The DNA of the CDR3 is TGTGCCACCAGGGGACTAGCGGGAGGAACCTACGAGCAGTACTTC. Translated: CATRGLAGGTYEQYF.

The chain couples TRBV6-1 to TRBJ2-7, with a weak D call TRBD2 (6 bases). Per the germline V gene, CDR1 is MNHNS and CDR2 is SASEGT. The CDR3 is 13 residues long. V was pared by 7 bases and J by 4 bases, with 14 bases between. CDR3 nucleotides: TGTGCCAGCAAGGCTCGGGGGAGGTACGAGCAGTACTTC. Translation gives CASKARGRYEQYF.

There are many counts of this clonotype. This chain uses TRBV28 with TRBJ1-2, with TRBD1 identical over 7 bases. Germline CDR1 MDHEN, CDR2 SYDVKM. Trimming at V came to 3 bases and at J to 4 bases, leaving 5 bases not matched to a gene. The CDR3 runs to 14 residues. The DNA for the CDR3 is TGTGCCAGCAGTTTGGGAACAGGGGTCTATGGCTACACCTTC. Protein: CASSLGTGVYGYTF.

This clonotype occurred many times. The chain recombines TRBV12-3 or TRBV12-4 with TRBJ2-5, with D perhaps TRBD2 (5 bases). The CDR3 is made up of 14 amino acids. V was trimmed by 5 bases and J by 1 base, leaving 11 bases between them. This chain's CDR3 is CASSLGSVQETQYF. CDR3 coding DNA: TGTGCCAGCAGTCTTGGTAGCGTCCAAGAGACCCAGTACTTC.

CDR3 sequence reads: CATKTGTGTDTQYF. The DNA for the CDR3 is TGTGCCACCAAGACAGGGACAGGCACAGATACGCAGTATTTT. The rearrangement links TRBV24-1 to TRBJ2-3, with 7 bases that match TRBD1. The CDR3 is 14 amino acids. Germline V gene sequence: CDR1 KGHDR, CDR2 SFDVKD. J gave up 1 base and V 8 bases, and 5 bases lay outside the gene matches.

This clonotype was found many times. The V call is TRBV5-1, the J call TRBJ1-1, with D possibly TRBD1 on 5 matching bases. Germline loops: CDR1 SGHRS, CDR2 YFSETQ. The CDR3 is made up of 17 amino acids. V shed 0 bases and J shed 0 bases, with 15 bases lying between them. Here the CDR3 reads CASSLGGSEPMNTEAFF. The CDR3 DNA reads as TGCGCCAGCAGCTTGGGGGGCTCCGAACCGATGAACACTGAAGCTTTCTTT. Full variable domain (rest looked up from reference TRBV5-1 and TRBJ1-1): KAGVTQTPRYLIKTRGQQVTLSCSPISGHRSVSWYQQTPGQGLQFLFEYFSETQRNKGNFPGRFSGRQFSNSRSEMNVSTLELGDSALYLCASSLGGSEPMNTEAFFGQGTRLTVV.

This clonotype was seen repeatedly, ten times or more. This chain connects TRBV28 to TRBJ2-5, with TRBD1 matching over 7 bases. The CDR3 sequence is 14 residues long. Germline trimming cut 5 bases from V and 1 base from J; bases unmatched to any gene: 4. Germline CDR1 is MDHEN and CDR2 is SYDVKM. DNA for the CDR3: TGTGCCAGCAGTCCCAGGGACAGCCAAGAGACCCAGTACTTC. Translation gives CASSPRDSQETQYF.